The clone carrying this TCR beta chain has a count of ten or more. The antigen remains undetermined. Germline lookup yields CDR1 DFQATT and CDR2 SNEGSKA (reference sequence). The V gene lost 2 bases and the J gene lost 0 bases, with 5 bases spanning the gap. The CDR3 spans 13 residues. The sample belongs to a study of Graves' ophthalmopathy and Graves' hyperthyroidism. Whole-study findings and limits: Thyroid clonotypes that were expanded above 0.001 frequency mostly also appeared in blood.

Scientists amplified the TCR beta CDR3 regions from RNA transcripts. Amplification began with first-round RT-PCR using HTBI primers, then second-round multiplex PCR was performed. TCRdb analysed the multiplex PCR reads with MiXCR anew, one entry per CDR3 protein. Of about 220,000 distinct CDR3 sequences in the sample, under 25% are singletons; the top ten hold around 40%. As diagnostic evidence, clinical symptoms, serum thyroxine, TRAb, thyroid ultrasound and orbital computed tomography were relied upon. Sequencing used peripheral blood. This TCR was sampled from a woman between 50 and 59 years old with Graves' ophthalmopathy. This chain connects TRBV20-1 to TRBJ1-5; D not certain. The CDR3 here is CSARPYSNQPQHF. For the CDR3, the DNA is TGCAGTGCTAGACCATATAGCAATCAGCCCCAGCATTTT.